The clone carrying this T cell receptor (beta chain) was found a few times. Its antigen is unknown. This specimen comes from a study of T cell repertoires in cytomegalovirus infection. General observations from the study: HLA-C-restricted CMV clonotypes gave the most frequent clonotype in two of eight donors.

TCRdb processed the reads anew with MiXCR; each CDR3 protein has one entry. The data show approximately 990,000 distinct CDR3 sequences, with roughly 30% seen just once and 13% held by the top ten. The receptor's source is a human donor in good health (CMV status not recorded). Some clones in this sample may be carry-over from other donors' samples. The specimen comprised cultured CD8+ T cells from PBMCs, sampled from culture after CMV antigen stimulation.

The CDR3 DNA reads as TGTGCCAGCTCACCACCGGAAAACTTACCCAACACTGAAGCTTTCTTT. This encodes CASSPPENLPNTEAFF. The chain recombines TRBV18 with TRBJ1-1, with D uncertain. CDR1 is KGHSH and CDR2 is LQKENI in the germline V gene. The CDR3 extends over 16 amino acids. V lost 0 bases, J lost 2 bases, and 13 bases lay in between.